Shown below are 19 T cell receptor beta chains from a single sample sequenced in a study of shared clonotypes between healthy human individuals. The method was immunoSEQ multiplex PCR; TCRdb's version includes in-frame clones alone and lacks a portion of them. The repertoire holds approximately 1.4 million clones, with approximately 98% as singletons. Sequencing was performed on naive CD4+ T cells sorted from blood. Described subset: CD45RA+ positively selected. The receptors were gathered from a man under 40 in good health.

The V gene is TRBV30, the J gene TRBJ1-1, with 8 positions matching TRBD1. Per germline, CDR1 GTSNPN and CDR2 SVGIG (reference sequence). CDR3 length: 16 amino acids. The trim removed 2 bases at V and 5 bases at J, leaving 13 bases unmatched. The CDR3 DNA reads TGTGCCTGGAGTTTCCTGGACAGGGCCCTCCGGACTGAAGCTTTCTTT. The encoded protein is CAWSFLDRALRTEAFF.

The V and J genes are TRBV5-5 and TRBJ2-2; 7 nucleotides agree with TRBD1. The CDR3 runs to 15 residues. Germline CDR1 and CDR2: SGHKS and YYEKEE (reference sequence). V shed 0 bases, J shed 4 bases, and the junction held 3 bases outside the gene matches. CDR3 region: CASSLVGQITGELFF. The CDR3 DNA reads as TGTGCCAGCAGCTTGGTGGGACAGATCACCGGGGAGCTGTTTTTT.

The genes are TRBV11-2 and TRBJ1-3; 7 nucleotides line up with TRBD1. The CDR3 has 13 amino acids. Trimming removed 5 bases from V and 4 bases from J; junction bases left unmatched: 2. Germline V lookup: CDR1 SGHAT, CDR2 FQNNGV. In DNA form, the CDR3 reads TGTGCCAGCAGCGAGGACAGGGGAAACACCATATATTTT. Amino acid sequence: CASSEDRGNTIYF.

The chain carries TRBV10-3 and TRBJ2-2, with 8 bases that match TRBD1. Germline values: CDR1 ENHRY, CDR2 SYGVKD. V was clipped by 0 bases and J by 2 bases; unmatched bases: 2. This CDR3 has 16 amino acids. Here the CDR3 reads CAISESTGDNTGELFF. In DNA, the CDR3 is TGTGCCATCAGTGAGTCGACAGGGGATAACACCGGGGAGCTGTTTTTT.

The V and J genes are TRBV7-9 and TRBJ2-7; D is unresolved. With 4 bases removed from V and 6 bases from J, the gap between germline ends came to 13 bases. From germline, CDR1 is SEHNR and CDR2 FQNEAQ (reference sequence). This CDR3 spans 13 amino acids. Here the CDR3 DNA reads TGTGCCAGCAGCTATGACATGACCCTCGAGCAGTACTTC. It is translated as CASSYDMTLEQYF.

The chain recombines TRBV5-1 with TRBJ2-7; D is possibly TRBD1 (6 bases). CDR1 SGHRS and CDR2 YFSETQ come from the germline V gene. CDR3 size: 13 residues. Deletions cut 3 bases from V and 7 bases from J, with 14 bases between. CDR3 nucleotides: TGCGCCAGCAGCTGGCAGGGGCAAGGGGAGCAGTACTTC. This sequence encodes CASSWQGQGEQYF.

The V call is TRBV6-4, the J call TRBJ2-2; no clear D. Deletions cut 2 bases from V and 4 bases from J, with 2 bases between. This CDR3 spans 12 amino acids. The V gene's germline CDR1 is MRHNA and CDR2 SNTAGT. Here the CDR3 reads CASSDPTGELFF. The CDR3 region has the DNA TGTGCCAGCAGTGACCCCACCGGGGAGCTGTTTTTT.

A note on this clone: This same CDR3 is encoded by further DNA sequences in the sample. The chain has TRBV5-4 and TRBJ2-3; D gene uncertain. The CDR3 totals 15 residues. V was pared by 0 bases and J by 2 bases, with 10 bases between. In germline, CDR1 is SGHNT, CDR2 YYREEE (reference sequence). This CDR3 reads CASSLEVSYTDTQYF. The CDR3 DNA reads TGTGCCAGCAGCTTGGAAGTGTCATACACAGATACGCAGTATTTT.

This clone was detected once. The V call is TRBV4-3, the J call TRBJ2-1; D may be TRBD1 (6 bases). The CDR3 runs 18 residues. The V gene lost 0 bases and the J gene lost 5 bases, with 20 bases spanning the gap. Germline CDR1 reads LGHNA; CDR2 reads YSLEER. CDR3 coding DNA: TGCGCCAGCAGCCAAGATCACGGGACCGGGACATTAAACAATGAGCAGTTCTTC. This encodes CASSQDHGTGTLNNEQFF.

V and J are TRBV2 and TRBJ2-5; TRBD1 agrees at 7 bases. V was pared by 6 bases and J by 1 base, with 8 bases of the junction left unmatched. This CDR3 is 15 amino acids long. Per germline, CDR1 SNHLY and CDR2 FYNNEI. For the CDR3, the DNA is TGTGCCAGCAGCGGCGACAGGGCGTCCCAAGAGACCCAGTACTTC. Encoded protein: CASSGDRASQETQYF.

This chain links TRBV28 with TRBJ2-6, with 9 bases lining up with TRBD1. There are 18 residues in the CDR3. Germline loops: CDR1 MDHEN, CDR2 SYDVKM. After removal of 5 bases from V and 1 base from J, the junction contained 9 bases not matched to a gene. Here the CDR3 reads CASSPLTGGRSGANVLTF. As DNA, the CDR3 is TGTGCCAGCAGTCCTCTGACAGGGGGTAGATCTGGGGCCAACGTCCTGACTTTC.

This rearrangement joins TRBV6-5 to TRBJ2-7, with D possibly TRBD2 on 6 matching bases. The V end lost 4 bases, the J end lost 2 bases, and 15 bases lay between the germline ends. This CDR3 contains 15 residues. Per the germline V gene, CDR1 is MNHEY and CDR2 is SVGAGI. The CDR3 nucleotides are TGTGCCAGCAGTTCCGGACTACCCCGGACCTACGAGCAGTACTTC. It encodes CASSSGLPRTYEQYF.

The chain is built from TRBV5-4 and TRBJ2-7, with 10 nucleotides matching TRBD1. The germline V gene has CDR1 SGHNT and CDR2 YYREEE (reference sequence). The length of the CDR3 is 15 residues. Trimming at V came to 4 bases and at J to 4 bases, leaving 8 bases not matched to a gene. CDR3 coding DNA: TGTGCCAGCAGCCAAACCGGGACAGGGGTTTACGAGCAGTACTTC. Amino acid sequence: CASSQTGTGVYEQYF.

CDR3 coding DNA: TGCAGCGTTGTCTTGCGGAGCACCGGGGAGCTGTTTTTT. Its translation: CSVVLRSTGELFF. The chain recombines TRBV29-1 with TRBJ2-2, with unresolved D. V lost 4 bases to trimming and J lost 4 bases, with 10 bases between them. This CDR3 has 13 residues. Germline V gene data show CDR1 as SQVTM and CDR2 as ANQGSEA.

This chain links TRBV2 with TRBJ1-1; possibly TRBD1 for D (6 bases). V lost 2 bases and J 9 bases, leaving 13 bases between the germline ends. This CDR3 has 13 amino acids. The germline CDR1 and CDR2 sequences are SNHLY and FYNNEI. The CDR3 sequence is CASSERGAGKAFF. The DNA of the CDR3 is TGTGCCAGCAGTGAACGGGGGGCTGGGAAAGCTTTCTTT.

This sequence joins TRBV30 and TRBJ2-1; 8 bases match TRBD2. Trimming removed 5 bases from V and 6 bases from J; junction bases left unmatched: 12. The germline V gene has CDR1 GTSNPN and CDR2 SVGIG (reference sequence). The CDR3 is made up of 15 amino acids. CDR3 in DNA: TGTGCCTGGGCAACATTCCCCCTAGCGGGCAATGAGCAGTTCTTC. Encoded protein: CAWATFPLAGNEQFF.

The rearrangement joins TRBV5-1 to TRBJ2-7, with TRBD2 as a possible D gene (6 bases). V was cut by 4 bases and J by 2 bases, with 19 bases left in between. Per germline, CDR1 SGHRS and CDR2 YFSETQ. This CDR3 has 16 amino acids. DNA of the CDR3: TGCGCCAGCAGCATCCTCCTTAGCGGAGCAGCCTACGAGCAGTACTTC. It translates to CASSILLSGAAYEQYF.

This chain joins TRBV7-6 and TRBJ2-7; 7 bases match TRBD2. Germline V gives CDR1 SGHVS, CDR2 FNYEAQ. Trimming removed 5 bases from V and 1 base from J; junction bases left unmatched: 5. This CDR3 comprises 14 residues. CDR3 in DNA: TGTGCCAGCAGCCATGGGACTACGTCCTACGAGCAGTACTTC. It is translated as CASSHGTTSYEQYF.

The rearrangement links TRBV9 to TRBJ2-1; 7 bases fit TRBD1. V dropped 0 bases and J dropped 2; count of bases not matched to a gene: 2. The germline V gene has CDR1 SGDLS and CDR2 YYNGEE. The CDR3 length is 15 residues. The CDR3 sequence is CASSVVGQTYNEQFF. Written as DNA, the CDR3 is TGTGCCAGCAGCGTAGTGGGACAGACCTACAATGAGCAGTTCTTC.